The 20 T cell receptor beta chains below were found in one sample sequenced in a study of a mutant IDH1 vaccine in newly diagnosed glioma. Assay: immunoSEQ multiplex PCR; the TCRdb copy retains only in-frame clones and omits some. Among roughly 130,000 clones listed, roughly 75% were seen once. No cognate antigen is known for these TCRs. As for time point: week 11, during vaccination. What each vaccine dose contained was 300 ug of mutant IDH1 20-mer peptide, accompanied by topical imiquimod. The material was PBMCs, obtained from a glioma patient whose treatment included an IDH1 peptide vaccine. The receptors here all came from a man between 35 and 55 years old with glioma.

This sequence joins TRBV7-9 and TRBJ2-7; TRBD2 is a possible D gene (5 bases). V gave up 0 bases and J gave up 7 bases, with 16 bases separating them. Germline V lookup: CDR1 SEHNR, CDR2 FQNEAQ (reference sequence). The CDR3 consists of 15 residues. The CDR3 spells CASSLARTPPGEQYF. The CDR3 DNA reads as TGTGCCAGCAGCTTAGCGAGGACTCCACCGGGGGAGCAGTACTTC.

CDR3 sequence (DNA): TGTGCCAGCAGCACCCCTCGCGGTAGCGGGGGTAACACAGATACGCAGTATTTT. Translating gives CASSTPRGSGGNTDTQYF. This sequence joins TRBV9 and TRBJ2-3, with 9 bases identical to TRBD2. There are 18 residues in the CDR3. V shed 4 bases, J shed 2 bases, and the junction held 14 bases outside the gene matches. Germline assignment: CDR1 SGDLS and CDR2 YYNGEE.

This clone was observed a handful of times. The J gene is TRBJ1-4, the V gene TRBV27, with a tentative D call TRBD1 (5 bases). The CDR3 is 14 amino acids. CDR1 is MNHEY and CDR2 is SMNVEV in the germline V gene (reference sequence). The ends were cut back, 5 bases at V and 7 bases at J, with 14 bases in the middle. The CDR3 reads CASSPPGLGEKLFF. The DNA for the CDR3 is TGTGCCAGCAGTCCCCCGGGGCTGGGTGAAAAACTGTTTTTT.

This clone came up a few times. The chain carries TRBV4-3 and TRBJ1-1; D gene ambiguous. From germline, CDR1 is LGHNA and CDR2 YSLEER. The CDR3 runs to 13 residues. The V gene lost 0 bases and the J gene lost 0 bases, with 2 bases spanning the gap. CDR3 loop: CASSQDLNTEAFF. CDR3 sequence (DNA): TGCGCCAGCAGCCAAGACCTGAACACTGAAGCTTTCTTT.

The genes are TRBV9 and TRBJ2-2; D unresolved. Trimming shortened V by 0 bases and J by 1 base, and 7 bases separated the two germline ends. Germline V gene sequence: CDR1 SGDLS, CDR2 YYNGEE. The CDR3 has 15 residues. The CDR3 DNA sequence: TGTGCCAGCAGCGTAGCTGGCAAGAACACCGGGGAGCTGTTTTTT. This codes for CASSVAGKNTGELFF. The full variable domain, rest sourced from reference TRBV9 and TRBJ2-2, is DSGVTQTPKHLITATGQRVTLRCSPRSGDLSVYWYQQSLDQGLQFLIQYYNGEERAKGNILERFSAQQFPDLHSELNLSSLELGDSALYFCASSVAGKNTGELFFGEGSRLTVL.

This chain links TRBV7-3 with TRBJ2-5; 10 bases are shared with TRBD1. Germline CDR1 is SGHTA and CDR2 is FQGTGA. J lost 4 bases, V lost 5 bases, and 7 bases had no gene match. This CDR3 has 15 amino acids. The DNA of the CDR3 is TGTGCCAGCAGCCGAACCGGGACAGGGGTAGAGACCCAGTACTTC. Its translation is CASSRTGTGVETQYF. Combining the CDR3 with reference TRBV7-3 and TRBJ2-5 gives the whole variable domain GAGVSQTPSNKVTEKGKYVELRCDPISGHTALYWYRQSLGQGPEFLIYFQGTGAADDSGLPNDRFFAVRPEGSVSTLKIQRTERGDSAVYLCASSRTGTGVETQYFGPGTRLLVL.

This clone was seen more than once but under ten times. The chain recombines TRBV4-3 with TRBJ1-2, with 9 bases lining up with TRBD1. The CDR3 sequence is 15 residues long. Germline lookup yields CDR1 LGHNA and CDR2 YSLEER. The ends lost 3 bases at V and 4 bases at J; junction bases unmatched: 6. DNA for the CDR3: TGCGCCAGCAGCCAGGGGGGGACAGGGCTCTATGGCTACACCTTC. Its translation is CASSQGGTGLYGYTF.

The chain employs TRBV10-1 and TRBJ1-1, with D tentatively TRBD1 (5 bases). The germline V and J ends were trimmed by 2 bases and 0 bases, with 16 bases remaining between them. Germline CDR1 is WNHNN and CDR2 is SYGVQD (reference sequence). The CDR3 runs to 17 residues. Here the CDR3 DNA reads TGCGCCAGCAGTGAGCGGCTCGGGACGAGGATGAACACTGAAGCTTTCTTT. This sequence encodes CASSERLGTRMNTEAFF.

Only one count was recorded for this clone. The gene calls are TRBV27 and TRBJ2-1, with TRBD1 matching 10 bases. With V trimmed by 4 bases and J by 5 bases, 8 bases remained unmatched. This CDR3 contains 16 residues. Germline V gene lookup returns CDR1 MNHEY and CDR2 SMNVEV (reference sequence). CDR3 DNA: TGTGCCAGCAGTTCTGGGCCGGGACAGGGGAACAATGAGCAGTTCTTC. Encoded protein: CASSSGPGQGNNEQFF.

V is TRBV10-1 and J is TRBJ2-3, with D tentatively TRBD2 (6 bases). CDR3 length: 14 amino acids. CDR1 WNHNN and CDR2 SYGVQD come from the germline V gene (reference sequence). Between the trimmed V and J ends, which lost 6 bases and 1 base, there was a span of 11 bases. The CDR3 protein is CASREGKGTDTQYF. In DNA, the CDR3 is TGCGCCAGCAGGGAGGGAAAGGGCACAGATACGCAGTATTTT.

V gene TRBV6-5 combines with J gene TRBJ2-5; D may be TRBD1 (6 bases). CDR1 is MNHEY and CDR2 is SVGAGI in the germline V gene. The CDR3 extends over 13 amino acids. The germline V and J ends were trimmed by 8 bases and 3 bases, with 13 bases remaining between them. The CDR3 is CASSGHFEETQYF. CDR3 coding DNA: TGTGCCAGCTCGGGACACTTCGAAGAGACCCAGTACTTC.

The chain links TRBV4-2 to TRBJ2-7; a possible D gene is TRBD2 (6 bases). The V and J ends lost 1 base and 6 bases respectively, with 7 bases between them. The germline V gene encodes CDR1 LGHNA and CDR2 YNFKEQ. This CDR3 is built from 12 residues. The CDR3 DNA is TGTGCCAGCAGCCAAGGGGGAGGCGAGCAGTACTTC. It yields the protein CASSQGGGEQYF.

The rearrangement links TRBV5-4 to TRBJ1-4; D might be TRBD1 (6 bases). Germline CDR1 reads SGHNT; CDR2 reads YYREEE (reference sequence). This CDR3 is built from 14 residues. V lost 4 bases, J lost 3 bases, and 10 bases lay in between. CDR3 sequence (DNA): TGTGCCAGCAGCCCTACAGGGTCTAATGAAAAACTGTTTTTT. This encodes CASSPTGSNEKLFF.

The chain employs TRBV30 and TRBJ1-5; 9 bases are shared with TRBD1. After removal of 3 bases from V and 4 bases from J, the junction contained 4 bases not matched to a gene. CDR3 length equals 14 residues. Germline CDR1 is GTSNPN and CDR2 is SVGIG (reference sequence). The CDR3 nucleotides are TGTGCCTGGAGGGGGGACAGGGAAAATCAGCCCCAGCATTTT. Translating it yields CAWRGDRENQPQHF.

CDR3 amino acids: CASSQELSRGSYNEQFF. The CDR3, as DNA: TGCGCCAGCAGCCAAGAACTATCGCGCGGGAGTTACAATGAGCAGTTCTTC. V and J are TRBV4-3 and TRBJ2-1, with TRBD2 identical over 7 bases. J gave up 4 bases and V 0 bases, and 9 bases lay outside the gene matches. CDR3 length equals 17 residues. Germline assignment: CDR1 LGHNA and CDR2 YSLEER.

The J gene is TRBJ2-2, the V gene TRBV25-1; D may be TRBD1 or TRBD2 (5 bases each). Trimming took 2 bases from V and 9 from J, leaving 16 bases between them. There are 15 residues in the CDR3. Germline V CDR1 and CDR2: MGHDK, SYGVNS. The CDR3 DNA is TGTGCCAGCAGTGAAGTAGGCCAGGGCGGGCGGGAGCTGTTTTTT. Protein product: CASSEVGQGGRELFF. Full variable domain (missing parts from reference TRBV25-1 and TRBJ2-2): EADIYQTPRYLVIGTGKKITLECSQTMGHDKMYWYQQDPGMELHLIHYSYGVNSTEKGDLSSESTVSRIRTEHFPLTLESARPSHTSQYLCASSEVGQGGRELFFGEGSRLTVL.

DNA for the CDR3: TGTGCCAGTACGAGGATGAACACTGAAGCTTTCTTT. Its protein is CASTRMNTEAFF. The chain uses TRBV19 and TRBJ1-1; D gene ambiguous. This CDR3 spans 12 amino acids. Trimming left V 7 bases short and J 0 bases short, with 6 bases between. CDR1 is LNHDA and CDR2 is SQIVND in the germline V gene (reference sequence).

The genes are TRBV10-1 and TRBJ2-7; no clear D gene. The germline gives CDR1 WNHNN, CDR2 SYGVQD (reference sequence). Trimming stripped 0 bases from V and 0 bases from J, with 3 bases between. This CDR3 spans 13 amino acids. The CDR3: CASSESISYEQYF. The CDR3 DNA is TGCGCCAGCAGTGAGTCGATCTCCTACGAGCAGTACTTC.

The chain recombines TRBV7-2 with TRBJ1-5; possibly TRBD1 for D (5 bases). This CDR3 spans 17 amino acids. Germline V gene lookup returns CDR1 SGHTA and CDR2 FQGNSA. The V end was cut by 1 base, the J end by 6 bases, with 19 bases between. CDR3 nucleotides: TGTGCCAGCAGCTTAGAACCCATCAGGGAGACTCCTCAGCCCCAGCATTTT. This gives the protein CASSLEPIRETPQPQHF.

This clone appeared a few times. This chain links TRBV19 with TRBJ2-2, with 9 positions matching TRBD1. There are 15 residues in the CDR3. Germline V gene data show CDR1 as LNHDA and CDR2 as SQIVND (reference sequence). J gave up 4 bases and V 10 bases, and 10 bases lay outside the gene matches. CDR3 DNA sequence: TGTGCCACTTCGCAGAGGACAGGGGTCACCGGGGAGCTGTTTTTT. Its protein product is CATSQRTGVTGELFF. The full variable domain, with the rest looked up from reference TRBV19 and TRBJ2-2, is DGGITQSPKYLFRKEGQNVTLSCEQNLNHDAMYWYRQDPGQGLRLIYYSQIVNDFQKGDIAEGYSVSREKKESFPLTVTSAQKNPTAFYLCATSQRTGVTGELFFGEGSRLTVL.